This T cell receptor beta chain stems from a study of T cell repertoires in cytomegalovirus infection. Study results and caveats: Identification of carriers of CMV plus the relevant HLA was performed using cumulative public TCR beta family frequency. The ex vivo response showed dominance by HLA-C-restricted CMV-specific TCR beta clonotypes.

Germline V lookup: CDR1 SGHAT, CDR2 FQDESV (reference sequence). The CDR3 loop spans 15 amino acids. The J segment lost 7 bases and the V segment lost 4 bases, leaving 9 bases of the junction unmatched. This clonotype was observed a few times. The target antigen is unknown. TCRdb re-called the reads with MiXCR, one entry per CDR3 protein. There are fewer than 700,000 distinct CDR3 sequences in the sample; more than 20% occur only once, and less than 10% lies in the top ten. Sequenced input: CD8+ T cells from PBMCs. The source is a human donor in good health (CMV status not recorded). Some clones in this sample may be carry-over from other donors' samples. This chain links TRBV11-1 with TRBJ2-1; 8 nucleotides align to TRBD1. CDR3 nucleotide sequence: TGTGCCAGCAGCTGGGGGACAGGAATCCCGAATGAGCAGTTCTTC. Amino acid sequence: CASSWGTGIPNEQFF.